This entry describes one T cell receptor (beta chain). This specimen belongs to a study of Ad26.COV2.S vaccination and SARS-CoV-2 variants. Whole-study context: By the intramuscular route, Ad26.COV2.S was given once, or twice 56 days apart.

Germline CDR1 SGHNT, CDR2 YYREEE (reference sequence). Germline trimming cut 0 bases from V and 6 bases from J; bases unmatched to any gene: 2. The CDR3 loop spans 14 amino acids. Only in-frame clones appear in the TCRdb table, and some are missing; sequencing was by immunoSEQ multiplex PCR. The table lists around 300,000 clones, roughly 90% of them singletons. Described treatment: over 15 received Ad26.COV2.S at low or high dose, single or two shots; a few received placebo; per-sample allocation not given. Each sample was drawn 63 days after the first injection (of vaccine or placebo). Vaccine was an Ad26 vector expressing Wuhan-strain SARS-CoV-2 spike.

Sequences were derived from peripheral blood, sampled in a trial of Ad26.COV2.S vaccine versus placebo. The receptor was isolated from a person between 18 and 65 years old who received the Ad26.COV2.S COVID-19 vaccine or a placebo. The gene calls are TRBV5-4 and TRBJ1-1; TRBD1 agrees at 10 bases. The CDR3 region has the DNA TGTGCCAGCAGCTTGGGACAGGGGGCCGCTGAAGCTTTCTTT. Residues: CASSLGQGAAEAFF. Full variable domain (rest looked up from reference TRBV5-4 and TRBJ1-1): ETGVTQSPTHLIKTRGQQVTLRCSSQSGHNTVSWYQQALGQGPQFIFQYYREEENGRGNFPPRFSGLQFPNYSSELNVNALELDDSALYLCASSLGQGAAEAFFGQGTRLTVV.